This T cell receptor (beta chain) was found in a study of cytomegalovirus exposure and HLA in healthy donors (dated by TCRdb to the late 2010s). Regarding the complete study: According to an earlier analysis of 550 to 750 of the donors, roughly 180 million T cells yielded over 90 million unique TCR beta sequences and about 300 Gb of sequence data. Along with the approximately 620-subject first cohort, a separate validation cohort of more than 90 different subjects was used. The study profiled the T cell repertoires of approximately 700 subjects by immunosequencing and related them to cytomegalovirus serostatus. The number of typed donors differed by locus: roughly 629-640 for A, B, C, DRB1 and DQB1; some 500 for DQA1; some 590 for DPA1; and some 470 for DPB1. To predict cytomegalovirus infection status, the study brought together high-throughput TCR immunosequencing, statistical association of individual TCRs with disease status, and machine learning. An early release covering around 630 HLA-typed donors comprised approximately 300 gigabases of sequencing data and 85 million or so unique TCR sequences. Donor age, sex, ethnicity and CMV serostatus were compiled together with the repertoire data. Rather than drawing on any new phenotypic data, the later analysis identified candidate immune exposures from TCR beta sequences and the way those sequences occurred across donors. An earlier analysis of around 540 of the donors applied high-throughput TCR beta sequencing to assess whether each TCR beta V gene segment acted as functional or pseudogenic. HLA typing included class I and class II loci at four-digit resolution. Among approximately 370 genotyped donors of the cohort, an average of around 250,000 unique TCR beta nucleotide sequences was sequenced per donor, of which about 20% were non-productive. The aim of the study was to test whether cataloging public T cell receptors could identify signatures of past pathogen exposure. Among the roughly 390 genotyped donors, roughly 80% belonged to the genetic ancestry cluster associated with self-reported Caucasian donors. Every repertoire in the discovery cohort had been generated on one and the same sequencing platform. Five DR-DQ haplotypes were treated as single units for association and clustering because of strong linkage in the cohort. Genome-wide SNP genotypes for about 60% of the roughly 670 donors were used in a later genetic analysis, which treated that subset as a discovery cohort. In a later analysis, previously published TCR beta repertoires from about 640 donors were re-analyzed and high-resolution HLA genotyping was added so that TCR occurrence patterns could be studied.

Concerning this clone itself: Its recognized antigen is unknown. Per-base qualities were not stored, and no clone one base away is much larger. At the DNA level, this CDR3 is encoded by other sequences in the same sample as well.

The library was prepared using the immunoSEQ multiplex PCR assay. For the multiplex PCR, a mixture combining 60 forward primers for TCR Vbeta segments and 13 reverse primers for TCR Jbeta segments was used. The CDR3 region of rearranged TCR beta genes was amplified from genomic DNA by a multiplex PCR assay. On the Illumina HiSeq System, the amplified TCR beta libraries were sequenced as 87-base-pair reads. As for how the authors treated the data: A later analysis tallied about 77 million unique TCR beta chains across the 600 to 700 repertoires, and approximately 11 million of those chains were shared by two or more donors. A nearest-neighbor algorithm error-corrected the raw reads and collapsed the reads into unique sequences, merging closely related sequences to remove PCR and sequencing errors. V, D and J gene segments were assigned by aligning CDR3 sequences to IMGT reference sequences. For a sequence to be retained, at least a six-nucleotide match to both a V gene segment and a J gene segment was required. Rearrangements were called productive when the CDR3 lacked stop codons and stayed in frame with V and J; all others were non-productive. CDR3 was defined according to IMGT convention as the region running from the second conserved V-encoded cysteine to the conserved J-encoded phenylalanine. In an earlier analysis of around 570 of the donors, sequences lacking an unambiguous match to a single V gene segment were excluded. In an earlier analysis of a few hundred of the donors, V segments were called functional above 56.7% productive rearrangements and were called segregating when the between-donor standard deviation exceeded 5%. To diagnose cytomegalovirus status from the catalog of TCR beta chain sequences, a statistical classification framework was built. V and J gene assignment, in a later analysis, came from comparing TCR nucleotide sequences with IMGT/GENE-DB human TR gene sequences. Using the TCRdist pipeline, a later analysis assigned CDR3 sequences along with most-parsimonious VDJ recombination scenarios. In a later analysis, each TCR beta chain was defined by its CDR3 amino acid sequence together with its V-gene family, and reads lacking a unique V-gene family were excluded. To address suspected cross-contamination and a sequencing artifact, a later analysis removed over 500 highly shared, low-generation-probability nucleotide sequences. A later analysis calculated a clonal expansion index for each public chain from normalized within-repertoire ranks of inferred template counts. In a later analysis, generation probabilities were computed using a VDJ recombination model fitted to out-of-frame rearrangements, and the results were checked against IGoR. In a later analysis, hypergeometric tests were used to score TCR-TCR, TCR-HLA and TCR-CMV co-occurrence, with a repertoire-size bias correction applied to TCR pairs. To estimate false discovery rates, a later analysis permuted the HLA or CMV assignments 20 times. In a later analysis, co-occurring TCRs were grouped with DBSCAN, and TCRdist sequence similarity was added when clustering was performed within HLA-allele-positive subsets. Repertoires with fewer than 30,000 or more than 120,000 public chains were left out of co-occurrence clustering, as were about 5 repertoires with anomalous nucleotide sharing. TCRdb holds this immuneACCESS table with in-frame rearrangements only. Some clones are missing; in checked studies, unresolved V genes explain under half, and the rest has no known cause. That table is the source of V, J and clone size, and D and trimming were worked out from the DNA. The sample profile shows about 120,000 clones; 80% of them were found once. The ten largest clones represent 7.5% to 9% of the sample.

Beyond this particular receptor, the publication reports: Compared with equally common non-associated chains, HLA-associated TCR beta chains in a later analysis were more clonally expanded and had lower generation probabilities. Three of the identified cytomegalovirus-associated TCR beta chains were confirmed in vitro to be specific for cytomegalovirus antigens. Compared with the roughly 710-donor mean, donors in an Asian-associated ancestry cluster had fewer N-insertions in productive TCRs, according to a later genetic analysis. The only immune exposure information available for the cohort was CMV serostatus. Because the 87-base-pair reads could not distinguish some IMGT-functional V segments, including TRBV6-2 and TRBV6-3, those segments were excluded. Correlated functional status among segregating V segments might reflect linkage disequilibrium, but an unknown experimental factor could not be ruled out. In this cohort, only TCR beta chains were sequenced, and detectable features were limited by the absence of alpha or paired-chain data. Strong co-occurrence of HLA alleles, especially DR and DQ, made assigning TCR associations to individual alleles difficult. Over 15 rarely observed V segments, including chromosome 9 orphons, were excluded from the earlier analysis of about 610 of the donors because counts were too low. While some public TCRs were present in many individuals, most TCR sequences turned up only very rarely across donors. According to a later analysis, parvovirus B19, influenza, CMV and Epstein-Barr virus appeared linked to several top co-occurrence clusters. A further reported finding was that TCR beta sequences accurately predicted the HLA-A and HLA-B alleles for most subjects in the first cohort. In a later analysis, 16,951 TCR beta sequences were associated with specific HLA alleles at a false discovery rate of 0.05. The classifier was reported to diagnose cytomegalovirus status with high specificity and sensitivity in both the original and validation cohorts. The presence/absence analyses assumed that sequencing depth was roughly uniform across donors, and that assumption may not be true. In a later analysis, TCR association rates were found to vary across HLA loci, with the most associated TCRs seen for DRB1 alleles and the fewest for HLA-C alleles. An earlier analysis of approximately 540 of the donors showed that most TCR beta V segments appeared in productive rearrangements either about 90% or about 30% of the time, which broadly matched IMGT annotations. According to the authors, the approach could potentially be generalized to other disease states and immunological phenotypes. HLA typing was unavailable for some donors at each locus, so association tests used only the typed subset. A total of fewer than 200 TCR beta chains were listed by the study as associated with cytomegalovirus. Most CMV-associated TCR beta chains appeared to be HLA-restricted in a later analysis, and the HLA associations seemed to be driven largely by CMV exposure. The sequencing pipeline was judged likely to have produced a cluster of highly shared sequence variants as a technical artifact. In a later genetic analysis, a missense DCLRE1C variant was associated with V-gene and J-gene trimming of TCR beta chains, and the association was replicated in an independent cohort.

A distance of 6 bases separates the germline ends of V and J, which lose 1 base and 3 bases respectively. The CDR3 measures 13 amino acids from cysteine to phenylalanine. The entry retains the CDR3 DNA only, 39 bases that are in frame from base 1. According to the germline V gene, CDR1 reads KGHSH and CDR2 reads LQKENI. In total, 666 healthy bone marrow donors made up the cohort. All cohort members were sampled while nominally healthy, although unrecorded immune exposures were likely present. The donor was CMV seropositive and was included in the group of 289 seropositive cohort members. A peripheral blood sample was provided by each donor, and peripheral blood mononuclear cells were used for TCR beta sequencing. The Qiagen DNeasy Blood Extraction Kit was used to extract genomic DNA from the blood cell samples.

The clonotype comes from a female donor in good health and CMV-seropositive. The sequence links TRBV18 to TRBJ1-1; no D segment can be confidently identified. Sequencing input: PBMCs. At the DNA level, the sequence is TGTGCCAGCTCACCACGGCAAGACACTGAAGCTTTCTTT. This codes for CASSPRQDTEAFF.